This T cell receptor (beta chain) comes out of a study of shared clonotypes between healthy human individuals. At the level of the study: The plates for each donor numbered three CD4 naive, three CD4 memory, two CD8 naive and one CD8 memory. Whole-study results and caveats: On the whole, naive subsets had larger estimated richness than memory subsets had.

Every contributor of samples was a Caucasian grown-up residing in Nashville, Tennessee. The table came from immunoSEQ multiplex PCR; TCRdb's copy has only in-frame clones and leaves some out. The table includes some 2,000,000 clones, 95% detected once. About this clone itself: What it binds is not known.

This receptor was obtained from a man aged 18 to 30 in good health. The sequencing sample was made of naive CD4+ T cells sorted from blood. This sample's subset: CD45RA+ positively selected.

DNA of the CDR3: TGTGCCTGGAGTGGAGCGGGAGGGCCTGCCGGGGAGCTGTTTTTT. Protein: CAWSGAGGPAGELFF. V is TRBV30 and J is TRBJ2-2; 10 bases fit TRBD2. The CDR3 contains 15 residues. The germline gives CDR1 GTSNPN, CDR2 SVGIG (reference sequence). Trimming removed 1 base from V and 6 bases from J; junction bases left unmatched: 5.